This T cell receptor (beta chain) was sequenced during a study of early T cells in non-severe SARS-CoV-2 infection. Study-level background: The chains were unpaired, and the sequenced material was bulk RNA from unsorted whole blood. Study findings and constraints: VDJdb-based annotation leaned toward anti-spike CD8 responses and missed private and CD4 specificities.

CDR3 length: 14 residues. Germline V lookup: CDR1 LNHDA, CDR2 SQIVND (reference sequence). Unique molecular identifiers were added to individual cDNA molecules. One entry per CDR3 protein results from TCRdb running MiXCR on the 5' RACE reads. The sample lists more than 55,000 distinct CDR3 sequences, under 15% occurring once. Of note for this clonotype: The antigen is unknown. A much larger clone lies a single base off, so this may be a read error.

This chain joins TRBV19 and TRBJ2-1; unclear D gene. This receptor was taken from an adult who was a healthcare worker with PCR-confirmed SARS-CoV-2 infection or an uninfected control (not recorded which). The specimen was whole blood. The CDR3 here is CVSRSISSYNEQFF. The CDR3 nucleotides are TGTGTCAGTCGATCCATCTCCTCCTACAATGAGCAGTTCTTC.